The 30 T cell receptor beta chains presented below share a single source sample, sequenced in a study of cytomegalovirus exposure and HLA in healthy donors (dated by TCRdb to 2015 to 2018). Receptors were amplified or captured by the immunoSEQ multiplex PCR assay. A mixture of 60 forward primers for TCR Vbeta segments and 13 reverse primers for TCR Jbeta segments was used in the multiplex PCR. Not all clones reach the TCRdb copy of this immuneACCESS table, which keeps in-frame sequences only. Checked studies attribute under half of the gap to unresolved V genes and leave the rest unexplained. Recorded for this sample are 150,000 to 200,000 clones; roughly 80% of them occurred a single time. 3.5% to 5% of the sample lies in the top ten. The sample was PBMCs. These receptors originate from a man aged 40-49 years in good health and CMV-seronegative.

The V call is TRBV29-1, the J call TRBJ2-7, with 9 bases aligning to TRBD1. V shed 6 bases, J shed 4 bases, and the junction held 4 bases outside the gene matches. CDR3 length: 12 amino acids. Per germline, CDR1 SQVTM and CDR2 ANQGSEA. The CDR3 loop reads CSVDGTGYEQYF. The CDR3 DNA follows: TGCAGCGTCGACGGGACAGGGTACGAGCAGTACTTC.

V gene TRBV28 combines with J gene TRBJ2-5; 10 bases map to TRBD2. Germline V gene data show CDR1 as MDHEN and CDR2 as SYDVKM. The J segment lost 5 bases and the V segment lost 2 bases, leaving 8 bases of the junction unmatched. The CDR3 totals 16 residues. CDR3 sequence: CASSLLRAGGSETQYF. The CDR3 nucleotides read TGTGCCAGCAGTTTACTTAGAGCGGGGGGGAGTGAGACCCAGTACTTC.

The CDR3 nucleotides are TGTGCCAGCAGCGTATCTAGCCTTGGGTACAATGAGCAGTTCTTC. Translated, it gives CASSVSSLGYNEQFF. The gene calls are TRBV9 and TRBJ2-1; tentative D call: TRBD2 (5 bases). The CDR3 loop spans 15 amino acids. Trimming pared 1 base from V and 4 bases from J, leaving 12 bases between. Germline V gene lookup returns CDR1 SGDLS and CDR2 YYNGEE.

The chain is built from TRBV5-1 and TRBJ1-3; 9 bases fit TRBD1. The CDR3 spans 14 residues. V trimming: 2 bases; J trimming: 8 bases; junction bases outside the gene matches: 5. The germline V gene has CDR1 SGHRS and CDR2 YFSETQ. CDR3 in amino acids: CASSFTGGTDTIYF. In DNA form, the CDR3 reads TGCGCCAGCAGCTTTACAGGGGGCACGGACACCATATATTTT. The complete variable domain, with remaining parts taken from reference TRBV5-1 and TRBJ1-3, reads KAGVTQTPRYLIKTRGQQVTLSCSPISGHRSVSWYQQTPGQGLQFLFEYFSETQRNKGNFPGRFSGRQFSNSRSEMNVSTLELGDSALYLCASSFTGGTDTIYFGEGSWLTVV.

The sample holds a few counts of this clone. The rearrangement uses TRBV29-1 and TRBJ1-2, with 7 bases aligning to TRBD1. The CDR3 loop spans 14 amino acids. With V trimmed by 2 bases and J by 5 bases, 8 bases remained unmatched. Germline V CDR1 and CDR2: SQVTM, ANQGSEA. The CDR3 reads CSVEMSPRGYGYTF. CDR3 nucleotide sequence: TGCAGCGTTGAAATGTCTCCCAGGGGGTATGGCTACACCTTC.

The J gene is TRBJ2-3, the V gene TRBV28; 7 bases align to TRBD2. Germline CDR1 and CDR2: MDHEN and SYDVKM. The trim removed 3 bases at V and 5 bases at J, leaving 5 bases unmatched. The CDR3 consists of 14 residues. The DNA of the CDR3 is TGTGCCAGCAGTTTTTCGACGGGGGGAGATACGCAGTATTTT. It yields the protein CASSFSTGGDTQYF. Together with reference TRBV28 and TRBJ2-3, the CDR3 gives the full variable domain: DVKVTQSSRYLVKRTGEKVFLECVQDMDHENMFWYRQDPGLGLRLIYFSYDVKMKEKGDIPEGYSVSREKKERFSLILESASTNQTSMYLCASSFSTGGDTQYFGPGTRLTVL.

The chain uses TRBV9 and TRBJ2-1, with 7 bases identical to TRBD1. With 2 bases clipped from V and 4 bases from J, the junction kept 6 bases outside the gene matches. CDR1 is SGDLS and CDR2 is YYNGEE in the germline V gene. The CDR3 covers 15 residues. The CDR3 nucleotides are TGTGCCAGCAGCGTGAGAGACAGGGAATACAATGAGCAGTTCTTC. Encoded protein: CASSVRDREYNEQFF.

The rearrangement joins TRBV9 to TRBJ2-5, with 9 nucleotides matching TRBD1. Germline values: CDR1 SGDLS, CDR2 YYNGEE. Losses at the gene ends were 3 bases for V and 4 bases for J; bases not matched to a gene: 4. The CDR3 length is 14 residues. CDR3 protein: CASSDLDRGETQYF. The CDR3 DNA reads as TGTGCCAGCAGCGATCTGGACAGGGGAGAGACCCAGTACTTC. Full variable domain (remainder filled in from reference TRBV9 and TRBJ2-5): DSGVTQTPKHLITATGQRVTLRCSPRSGDLSVYWYQQSLDQGLQFLIQYYNGEERAKGNILERFSAQQFPDLHSELNLSSLELGDSALYFCASSDLDRGETQYFGPGTRLLVL.

This clone was counted only a few times. The V gene is TRBV29-1, the J gene TRBJ1-1; D may be TRBD1 (6 bases). The CDR3 is made up of 11 amino acids. Germline lookup yields CDR1 SQVTM and CDR2 ANQGSEA. The germline V and J ends were trimmed by 4 bases and 10 bases, with 13 bases remaining between them. The CDR3 sequence: CSVAPRTVAFF. The CDR3 nucleotides read TGCAGCGTTGCGCCGAGGACAGTAGCTTTCTTT.

CDR3 sequence: CASSLSLEQYF. The CDR3 region has the DNA TGTGCCAGCAGCTTAAGTCTAGAGCAGTACTTC. This rearrangement joins TRBV5-6 to TRBJ2-7; D not certain. The germline gives CDR1 SGHDT, CDR2 YYEEEE. Trimming pared 2 bases from V and 7 bases from J, leaving 7 bases between. The CDR3 contains 11 residues.

This clone was detected only once. The chain couples TRBV6-5 to TRBJ2-5; TRBD1 agrees at 9 bases. The CDR3 contains 16 residues. With V trimmed by 0 bases and J by 5 bases, 7 bases remained unmatched. Germline V gene data show CDR1 as MNHEY and CDR2 as SVGAGI. In DNA, the CDR3 is TGTGCCAGCAGTTACTCGTTACAGGGGGCCTGGGAGACCCAGTACTTC. It codes for CASSYSLQGAWETQYF.

In its sample, this clone was seen a few times. The V call is TRBV5-1, the J call TRBJ2-7; 7 bases fit TRBD1. After removal of 3 bases from V and 2 bases from J, the junction contained 17 bases not matched to a gene. Germline loops: CDR1 SGHRS, CDR2 YFSETQ. The CDR3 is 18 amino acids. The CDR3 DNA is TGCGCCAGCAGCTCTGGGCTTTCCACCGGGACAGTCCCCTACGAGCAGTACTTC. Translating it yields CASSSGLSTGTVPYEQYF.

The V gene is TRBV6-1, the J gene TRBJ2-3; no clear D gene. Germline values: CDR1 MNHNS, CDR2 SASEGT. The CDR3 extends over 14 amino acids. Trimming took 4 bases from V and 2 from J, leaving 10 bases between them. CDR3 residues: CASSVSQNTDTQYF. The DNA of the CDR3 is TGTGCCAGCAGTGTATCCCAGAACACAGATACGCAGTATTTT.

The rearrangement uses TRBV5-6 and TRBJ2-7, with TRBD1 identical over 7 bases. Germline V gives CDR1 SGHDT, CDR2 YYEEEE. The CDR3 runs to 15 residues. The V segment lost 4 bases and the J segment 3 bases; nucleotides outside the gene matches: 10. The CDR3 DNA reads TGTGCCAGCAGCGTTAAAACAGGGGCCGACTACGAGCAGTACTTC. Its translation: CASSVKTGADYEQYF.

The J gene is TRBJ2-7, the V gene TRBV2, with D perhaps matching TRBD2 (7 bases). CDR3 length: 13 residues. Trimming took 3 bases from V and 4 from J, leaving 10 bases between them. Germline CDR1 is SNHLY and CDR2 is FYNNEI. The CDR3 protein is CASSEGGAYEQYF. The DNA of the CDR3 is TGTGCCAGCAGTGAGGGGGGGGCGTACGAGCAGTACTTC.

This clone was detected a few times. This chain links TRBV2 with TRBJ1-1; tentative D call: TRBD1 (6 bases). The CDR3 length is 13 residues. Germline CDR1 reads SNHLY; CDR2 reads FYNNEI. Trimming removed 7 bases from V and 2 bases from J, with 11 bases in between. The CDR3 is CASNTQGNTEAFF. DNA of the CDR3: TGTGCCAGCAACACACAGGGAAACACTGAAGCTTTCTTT.

The chain combines TRBV11-1 with TRBJ2-3; D perhaps matches TRBD1 (5 bases). Looked up from germline, CDR1 is SGHAT and CDR2 is FQDESV (reference sequence). The germline V and J ends were trimmed by 5 bases and 5 bases, with 23 bases remaining between them. This CDR3 is 17 amino acids long. CDR3 bases: TGTGCCAGCAGCCCCAACCTTATCCAGGGAAAGGGAGATACGCAGTATTTT. Protein: CASSPNLIQGKGDTQYF.

The chain is built from TRBV30 and TRBJ1-1; no firm D call. The CDR3 is made up of 12 amino acids. Trimming removed 7 bases from V and 7 bases from J, with 16 bases in between. CDR1 is GTSNPN and CDR2 is SVGIG in the germline V gene (reference sequence). The CDR3 bases are TGTGCCTCCTCCAGGTACGACGGTGAAGCTTTCTTT. It specifies CASSRYDGEAFF.

The chain has TRBV7-9 and TRBJ2-7; the D gene is possibly TRBD1 (6 bases). In germline, CDR1 is SEHNR, CDR2 FQNEAQ (reference sequence). The CDR3 runs to 13 residues. Trimming stripped 5 bases from V and 0 bases from J, with 8 bases between. This chain's CDR3 is CASSQDSSYEQYF. The DNA for the CDR3 is TGTGCCAGCAGCCAGGACAGCTCCTACGAGCAGTACTTC.

The V call is TRBV2, the J call TRBJ1-2, with TRBD1 as a possible D gene (5 bases). Looked up from germline, CDR1 is SNHLY and CDR2 is FYNNEI. The CDR3 sequence is 12 residues long. Trimming stripped 11 bases from V and 4 bases from J, with 14 bases between. The CDR3 reads CADSSLSYGYTF. CDR3 DNA: TGTGCCGACAGCTCCCTCTCCTATGGCTACACCTTC.

This clone has just one count. J is TRBJ1-1 and V is TRBV5-1; TRBD1 matches at 10 bases. Germline V CDR1 and CDR2: SGHRS, YFSETQ. The trim removed 2 bases at V and 5 bases at J, leaving 6 bases unmatched. The CDR3 is made up of 15 amino acids. The DNA of the CDR3 is TGCGCCAGCAGCTTTGGACAGGGGGTAGGAACTGAAGCTTTCTTT. It is translated as CASSFGQGVGTEAFF.

In its sample, this clone was seen once. This chain joins TRBV11-2 and TRBJ2-2; D remains ambiguous. The CDR3 totals 13 residues. Per the germline V gene, CDR1 is SGHAT and CDR2 is FQNNGV. Trimming stripped 3 bases from V and 7 bases from J, with 9 bases between. The CDR3, as DNA: TGTGCCAGCAGCTTCTTCGGTGGCGGGGAGCTGTTTTTT. Translation gives CASSFFGGGELFF.

The DNA for the CDR3 is TGCGCCAGCAGCTTGGGACACGGGACTAGCGGTCAAGAGACCCAGTACTTC. Its protein is CASSLGHGTSGQETQYF. This chain connects TRBV5-1 to TRBJ2-5; 11 nucleotides agree with TRBD2. From germline, CDR1 is SGHRS and CDR2 YFSETQ. The CDR3 sequence is 17 residues long. J lost 2 bases, V lost 0 bases, and 6 bases had no gene match. Variable domain in full (rest from reference TRBV5-1 and TRBJ2-5): KAGVTQTPRYLIKTRGQQVTLSCSPISGHRSVSWYQQTPGQGLQFLFEYFSETQRNKGNFPGRFSGRQFSNSRSEMNVSTLELGDSALYLCASSLGHGTSGQETQYFGPGTRLLVL.

This sequence joins TRBV25-1 and TRBJ1-2; TRBD1 agrees at 8 bases. The CDR3 extends over 14 amino acids. Germline V gene sequence: CDR1 MGHDK, CDR2 SYGVNS. With 2 bases clipped from V and 6 bases from J, the junction kept 5 bases outside the gene matches. The CDR3 nucleotides are TGTGCCAGCAGTGAACCCGACAGGGGACATGGCTACACCTTC. Translation gives CASSEPDRGHGYTF.

This rearrangement joins TRBV19 to TRBJ2-4; TRBD2 matches 8 bases. The J segment lost 1 base and the V segment lost 10 bases, leaving 12 bases of the junction unmatched. CDR3 length: 16 amino acids. Germline CDR1 reads LNHDA; CDR2 reads SQIVND (reference sequence). In DNA, the CDR3 is TGTGCCACCTCGGATGCGGGGGGATTTGCCAAAAACATTCAGTACTTC. Its protein product is CATSDAGGFAKNIQYF.

In DNA, the CDR3 is TGTGCCAGCAGCCCCGGGACAGGGATTAGCTACGAGCAGTACTTC. It specifies CASSPGTGISYEQYF. The chain couples TRBV13 to TRBJ2-7; 9 positions agree with TRBD1. Germline V gene sequence: CDR1 PRHDT, CDR2 FYEKMQ (reference sequence). The CDR3 spans 15 residues. J was trimmed by 3 bases and V by 5 bases; bases with no gene match: 8. Full variable domain (outside the CDR3, taken from reference TRBV13 and TRBJ2-7): AAGVIQSPRHLIKEKRETATLKCYPIPRHDTVYWYQQGPGQDPQFLISFYEKMQSDKGSIPDRFSAQQFSDYHSELNMSSLELGDSALYFCASSPGTGISYEQYFGPGTRLTVT.

This clone showed up just once. The chain employs TRBV19 and TRBJ2-7, with 9 bases lining up with TRBD1. The CDR3 runs to 15 residues. V lost 7 bases to trimming and J lost 4 bases; unmatched junction nucleotides: 11. CDR1 and CDR2 from the germline V gene are LNHDA and SQIVND (reference sequence). The CDR3 DNA reads as TGTGCCAGTACCCTCGACGGGACAGGGTGGTACGAGCAGTACTTC. It translates to CASTLDGTGWYEQYF.

The rearrangement links TRBV15 to TRBJ1-4; 7 bases are a match to TRBD1. V lost 5 bases to trimming and J lost 6 bases; unmatched junction nucleotides: 9. The CDR3 has 15 residues. Germline V CDR1 and CDR2: LNHNV, YYDKDF (reference sequence). The DNA for the CDR3 is TGTGCCACCAGCGCGCAGGGACAGCCGCATGAAAAACTGTTTTTT. It yields the protein CATSAQGQPHEKLFF.

This clone was observed a few times. This chain uses TRBV4-3 with TRBJ1-2; 8 positions agree with TRBD1. The CDR3 loop spans 15 amino acids. Germline CDR1 and CDR2: LGHNA and YSLEER. J gave up 8 bases and V 2 bases, and 10 bases lay outside the gene matches. In DNA form, the CDR3 reads TGCGCCAGCAGCCAAACCGGGAGACAGGGGAAGGGCTACACCTTC. Amino acids: CASSQTGRQGKGYTF.

V usage is TRBV2 and J usage is TRBJ1-6; the D is unclear. Trimming left V 7 bases short and J 9 bases short, with 13 bases between. The V gene's germline CDR1 is SNHLY and CDR2 FYNNEI. The CDR3 has 13 amino acids. The CDR3 loop is CASMGIHSSPLHF. Written as DNA, the CDR3 is TGTGCCAGCATGGGCATTCACTCTTCACCCCTCCACTTT.